This TCR beta chain was sequenced for a study of CD8 T cells in ankylosing spondylitis (dated by TCRdb to 2017 to 2019). With respect to the entire study: The study profiled T cell receptor beta repertoires in healthy donors and ankylosing spondylitis patients to find disease-linked TCR variants. Peripheral blood samples were taken, and synovial fluid was additionally collected from ankylosing spondylitis patients. The full study cohort comprised about 25 ankylosing spondylitis patients and some 100 healthy donors.

This clonotype occurred many times. No antigen is known for it. Qualities for individual bases were not recorded, and no much larger clone is one base off. The paper as a whole reports these results and caveats: The disease-linked clones were reported as significantly enriched in matched synovial fluid samples from ankylosing spondylitis patients. The disease-linked clones had a CD8+ phenotype and were found at relatively low frequencies in peripheral blood. Some motif variants had previously been reported in the synovial fluid and blood of reactive arthritis patients, which suggests shared mechanisms of disease initiation. A TCR beta motif made up of several highly homologous amino acid variants appeared to be characteristic of blood from ankylosing spondylitis patients.

The sequencer listed for this sample is Illumina HiSeq 2500. Quantitative 5'-RACE with molecular barcodes was used to prepare TCR beta libraries. The original pipeline was this. Disease-linked TCR variants were identified with a new computational method built on a probabilistic model of VDJ rearrangement. Through fastp at Q25 and MiXCR, TCRdb rebuilt clones from the public reads, retaining in-frame beta chains. Every entry covers one CDR3 protein and lists the most common genes and DNA from its rows. TCRdb's processing, not the authors', yielded these V and J calls. The table for this sample lists 200,000 to 300,000 distinct CDR3 sequences; 10% of them were counted only once. The ten largest clones take up 2.6% of the sample. The sample comprised blood, either unsorted or a sorted T cell fraction (not recorded which). The sequence was collected from a male donor with ankylosing spondylitis or in good health (not recorded which).

The CDR3 amino acid sequence is: CASSGEMTGELFF. Read as DNA, the sequence is TGTGCCAGCAGTGGGGAGATGACCGGGGAGCTGTTTTTT. Recombination joined TRBV6-1 with TRBJ2-2; a tentative D match to TRBD2 spans 5 bases. The V end loses 4 bases and the J end loses 5 bases, and a stretch of 8 bases separates them. The CDR3 has 13 amino acids, counting the end cysteine and phenylalanine. Just CDR3 DNA is preserved here, 39 bases in frame from base 1. CDR1 and CDR2 were assigned from the germline V gene as MNHNS and SASEGT.